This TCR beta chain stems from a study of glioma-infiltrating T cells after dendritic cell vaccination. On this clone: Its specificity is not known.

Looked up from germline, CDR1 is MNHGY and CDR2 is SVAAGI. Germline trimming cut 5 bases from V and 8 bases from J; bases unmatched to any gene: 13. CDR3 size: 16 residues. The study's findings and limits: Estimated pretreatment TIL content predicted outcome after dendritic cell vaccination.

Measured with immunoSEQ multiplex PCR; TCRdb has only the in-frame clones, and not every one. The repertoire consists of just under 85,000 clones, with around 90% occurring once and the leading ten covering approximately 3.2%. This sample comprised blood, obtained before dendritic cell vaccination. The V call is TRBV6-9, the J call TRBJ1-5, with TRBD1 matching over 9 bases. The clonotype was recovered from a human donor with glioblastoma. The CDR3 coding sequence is TGTGCCAGCAGTGAAGCGCCGGGACAGGGACACGAGCCCCAGCATTTT. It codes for CASSEAPGQGHEPQHF.